One sample yielded the 13 T cell receptor beta chains listed below, sequenced in a study of glioma-infiltrating T cells after dendritic cell vaccination listed by TCRdb under 2016. Library preparation employed the immunoSEQ multiplex PCR assay. TCRdb provides this immuneACCESS table in a form limited to in-frame rearrangements. Some clones are lacking; in checked studies, under half of them reflect an unresolved V gene, and why the rest are absent is not known. In all, the sample holds 85,000 to 110,000 clones, and 81% of those were seen once. About 12% of the sample lies in the top ten. Sequenced material: blood, taken before dendritic cell vaccination. These receptors came from a human donor with glioblastoma.

The chain joins TRBV7-3 to TRBJ2-5; TRBD1 matches at 11 bases. Trimming removed 5 bases from V and 5 bases from J; junction bases left unmatched: 13. The CDR3 consists of 17 residues. Germline V gives CDR1 SGHTA, CDR2 FQGTGA. In DNA form, the CDR3 reads TGTGCCAGCAGCCCTAATTCGTTGGGACAGGGGGAGGAGACCCAGTACTTC. Translation gives CASSPNSLGQGEETQYF.

The chain combines TRBV25-1 with TRBJ2-2; 7 bases map to TRBD1. V dropped 4 bases and J dropped 6; count of bases not matched to a gene: 2. Germline values: CDR1 MGHDK, CDR2 SYGVNS. The CDR3 contains 13 residues. The CDR3 region is CASSGQGPGELFF. The CDR3 coding sequence is TGTGCCAGCAGTGGACAGGGCCCCGGGGAGCTGTTTTTT.

This rearrangement joins TRBV30 to TRBJ1-5, with TRBD1 matching over 9 bases. From germline, CDR1 is GTSNPN and CDR2 SVGIG (reference sequence). The CDR3 has 15 amino acids. Trimming took 3 bases from V and 4 from J; bases not matched to a gene: 7. The CDR3 loop is CAWSGLTGGNQPQHF. DNA for the CDR3: TGTGCCTGGAGCGGGTTGACAGGGGGTAATCAGCCCCAGCATTTT.

V gene TRBV9 combines with J gene TRBJ2-5; D is possibly TRBD2 (6 bases). CDR1 is SGDLS and CDR2 is YYNGEE in the germline V gene. The CDR3 covers 14 residues. Trimming pared 3 bases from V and 13 bases from J, leaving 22 bases between. CDR3 sequence (DNA): TGTGCCAGCAGCGCGGCGGGGACCCTCGATAGAGTGTACTTC. It codes for CASSAAGTLDRVYF.

J is TRBJ1-2 and V is TRBV19; TRBD1 aligns across 7 bases. The germline CDR1 and CDR2 sequences are LNHDA and SQIVND (reference sequence). J lost 4 bases, V lost 5 bases, and 1 base had no gene match. The CDR3 is made up of 12 amino acids. CDR3 sequence reads: CASSGTAYGYTF. In nucleotides, the CDR3 is TGTGCCAGTAGTGGGACAGCCTATGGCTACACCTTC.

This chain links TRBV9 with TRBJ1-2; 7 bases are a match to TRBD1. J lost 0 bases, V lost 0 bases, and 2 bases had no gene match. Germline loops: CDR1 SGDLS, CDR2 YYNGEE. The CDR3 is made up of 15 amino acids. CDR3 in amino acids: CASSVVDRSNYGYTF. The CDR3 DNA reads as TGTGCCAGCAGCGTAGTGGACAGGTCTAACTATGGCTACACCTTC.

The chain has TRBV4-2 and TRBJ1-5; tentatively, D is TRBD1 (5 bases). There are 16 residues in the CDR3. Per the germline V gene, CDR1 is LGHNA and CDR2 is YNFKEQ. V was shortened by 1 base and J by 4 bases, with 14 bases between the two germline ends. The CDR3 region has the DNA TGTGCCAGCAGCCAAGTGGGAAATGGGGGGAATCAGCCCCAGCATTTT. This translates into CASSQVGNGGNQPQHF.

The rearrangement links TRBV2 to TRBJ2-3; tentative D call: TRBD2 (7 bases). The CDR3 is made up of 15 amino acids. Trimming took off 0 bases at V and 6 bases at J, with 13 bases between the two ends. Germline V gene data show CDR1 as SNHLY and CDR2 as FYNNEI. As DNA, the CDR3 is TGTGCCAGCAGTGAAGCGGGGGGGGCCCCGGATACGCAGTATTTT. Its translation: CASSEAGGAPDTQYF. Full variable domain (remainder filled in from reference TRBV2 and TRBJ2-3): EPEVTQTPSHQVTQMGQEVILRCVPISNHLYFYWYRQILGQKVEFLVSFYNNEISEKSEIFDDQFSVERPDGSNFTLKIRSTKLEDSAMYFCASSEAGGAPDTQYFGPGTRLTVL.

This rearrangement joins TRBV7-8 to TRBJ1-6, with D perhaps TRBD1 (6 bases). With 2 bases removed from V and 5 bases from J, the gap between germline ends came to 22 bases. Per the germline V gene, CDR1 is SGHVS and CDR2 is FQNEAQ. The CDR3 totals 19 residues. The CDR3 sequence: CASSLFYQSRWDNNSPLHF. In DNA, the CDR3 is TGTGCCAGCAGCTTATTCTATCAATCCCGTTGGGACAATAATTCACCCCTCCACTTT.

The chain carries TRBV7-2 and TRBJ1-5, with TRBD1 matching over 7 bases. Germline-derived CDR1 and CDR2 are SGHTA and FQGNSA. V gave up 1 base and J gave up 4 bases; unmatched junction bases: 1. The CDR3 consists of 14 residues. The CDR3 region is CASSLGGQNQPQHF. CDR3 bases: TGTGCCAGCAGCTTAGGGGGACAGAATCAGCCCCAGCATTTT.

V gene TRBV2 combines with J gene TRBJ2-5; TRBD2 is a possible D gene (7 bases). Deletions cut 7 bases from V and 2 bases from J, with 20 bases between. The germline V gene encodes CDR1 SNHLY and CDR2 FYNNEI. The CDR3 sequence is 16 residues long. For the CDR3, the DNA is TGTGCCAGCACGGGGGTTCGGGGGGCCCGACAAGAGACCCAGTACTTC. Its protein product is CASTGVRGARQETQYF.

The chain couples TRBV28 to TRBJ2-7, with 7 nucleotides matching TRBD1. The V gene end was trimmed by 6 bases and the J gene end by 4 bases; junction bases not matched to a gene: 9. This CDR3 comprises 14 residues. Germline V gene data show CDR1 as MDHEN and CDR2 as SYDVKM. CDR3 sequence reads: CASSPGTATYEQYF. The CDR3, as DNA: TGTGCCAGCAGCCCCGGGACAGCTACTTACGAGCAGTACTTC.

This clone appeared a single time. This sequence is one base from a far larger clone and is likely a read error. Here the CDR3 DNA reads TGTGCCAGCACGCTTGGGGGGGCGGAGGCAAATGAGCAGTTCTTC. It yields the protein CASTLGGAEANEQFF. The rearrangement uses TRBV9 and TRBJ2-1; D may be TRBD2 (7 bases). The CDR3 sequence is 15 residues long. Germline V gene data show CDR1 as SGDLS and CDR2 as YYNGEE. Trimming cost V 6 bases and J 7 bases, with 20 bases left between them.